The 5 T cell receptor beta chains given below trace back to one sample, sequenced in a study of technical replicates of blood from a few donors. Repertoires were generated with immunoSEQ multiplex PCR, while TCRdb's copy carries only in-frame clones and drops some. The data hold tens of thousands of clones, with just under 95% observed a single time. The sequencing input was T cells isolated from PBMCs. The receptors were sampled from a human donor in good health.

This clone was seen more than once but under ten times. The J gene is TRBJ1-2, the V gene TRBV6-5; D gene uncertain. Between the trimmed V and J ends, which lost 5 bases and 8 bases, there was a span of 15 bases. Germline V gene data show CDR1 as MNHEY and CDR2 as SVGAGI. The CDR3 has 13 amino acids. CDR3 protein: CASSIEGERGYTF. DNA for the CDR3: TGTGCCAGCAGTATAGAGGGAGAGAGGGGCTACACCTTC.

The CDR3 protein is CASSYNRGDMDYGYTF. CDR3 nucleotide sequence: TGTGCCAGCTCTTACAACAGGGGAGATATGGACTATGGCTACACCTTC. The gene calls are TRBV18 and TRBJ1-2; 7 bases align to TRBD1. Unmatched junction bases numbered 13, after V lost 6 bases and J lost 3 bases. The CDR3 consists of 16 residues. Germline CDR1 is KGHSH and CDR2 is LQKENI. Looking up the rest from reference TRBV18 and TRBJ1-2 gives the full variable domain: NAGVMQNPRHLVRRRGQEARLRCSPMKGHSHVYWYRQLPEEGLKFMVYLQKENIIDESGMPKERFSAEFPKEGPSILRIQQVVRGDSAAYFCASSYNRGDMDYGYTFGSGTRLTVV.

This sequence joins TRBV27 and TRBJ2-7; 13 bases line up with TRBD2. V shed 5 bases, J shed 5 bases, and the junction held 3 bases outside the gene matches. CDR1 MNHEY and CDR2 SMNVEV come from the germline V gene (reference sequence). This CDR3 comprises 14 residues. CDR3 residues: CASSTSGRAHEQYF. Written as DNA, the CDR3 is TGTGCCAGCAGTACTAGCGGGAGGGCCCACGAGCAGTACTTC.

The chain recombines TRBV4-3 with TRBJ1-2; D is ambiguous. Germline V gene lookup returns CDR1 LGHNA and CDR2 YSLEER. The CDR3 consists of 17 residues. V was clipped by 0 bases and J by 0 bases, with 14 bases between them. The CDR3 DNA reads TGCGCCAGCAGCCAAGACCCCACCAGGCATACTAACTATGGCTACACCTTC. It codes for CASSQDPTRHTNYGYTF.

The chain is built from TRBV5-8 and TRBJ1-1; 7 nucleotides match TRBD1. Germline lookup yields CDR1 SGHTS and CDR2 YDEGEE. The V and J ends lost 0 bases and 12 bases, in that order; junction bases with no gene match: 5. CDR3 length equals 12 residues. CDR3 nucleotides: TGTGCCAGCAGCTTGGGTAGGGGGCAAACTTTCTTT. Translated, it gives CASSLGRGQTFF.